This T cell receptor beta chain was captured by sequencing in a study of blood T cell repertoires in COVID-19. The wider study: COVID-19 samples collected from the United States, Italy and Spain covered acute and convalescent phases. Nucleic acid was either cDNA or gDNA, and it came from T cells, B-cell-depleted T cells, or PBMCs.

This clone has a single count. Those enrolled in Seattle joined during active infection and were followed longitudinally afterward. The V and J ends lost 7 bases and 8 bases respectively, with 14 bases between them. CDR1 and CDR2 (germline): SQVTM, ANQGSEA. The CDR3 consists of 11 residues. Original handling: Reference gene primer amplification in the assay estimated nucleated cell counts. Here immunoSEQ multiplex PCR was the method, and the copy in TCRdb shows in-frame clones only, minus some. The V and J calls and clone size come from that table; D and trimming were worked out from the DNA. The sample lists over 200,000 clones; 85% to 90% were seen once.

The V call is TRBV29-1, the J call TRBJ1-2; a possible D gene is TRBD1 (5 bases). Specimen: peripheral blood. The source of this sequence is a man younger than 45 with COVID-19, enrolled during active disease. The CDR3 nucleotides read TGCAGCGGAGGACACCGGGGGGGCTACACCTTC. It codes for CSGGHRGGYTF.